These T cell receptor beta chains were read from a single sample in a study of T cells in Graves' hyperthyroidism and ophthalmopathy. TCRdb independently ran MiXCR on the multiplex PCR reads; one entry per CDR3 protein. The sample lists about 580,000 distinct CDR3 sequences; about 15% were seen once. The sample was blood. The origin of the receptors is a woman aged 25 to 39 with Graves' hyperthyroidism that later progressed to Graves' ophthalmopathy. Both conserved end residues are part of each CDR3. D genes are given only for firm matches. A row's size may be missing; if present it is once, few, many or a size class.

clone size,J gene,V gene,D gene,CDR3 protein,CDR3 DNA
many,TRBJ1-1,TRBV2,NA,CASSHPGAMNTEAFF,TGTGCCAGCAGTCACCCCGGGGCAATGAACACTGAAGCTTTCTTT
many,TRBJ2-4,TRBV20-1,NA,CSASGLAKNIQYF,TGCAGTGCTAGCGGACTAGCCAAAAACATTCAGTACTTC
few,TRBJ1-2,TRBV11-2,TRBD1,CASSFQGGGYGYTF,TGTGCCAGCAGCTTTCAGGGGGGAGGCTATGGCTACACCTTC
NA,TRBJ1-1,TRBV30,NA,CAWSSLGMNTEAFF,TGTGCCTGGAGTTCGCTGGGTATGAACACTGAAGCTTTCTTT
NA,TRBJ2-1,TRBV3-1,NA,CASSQEGAHNEQFF,TGTGCCAGCAGCCAGGAGGGGGCCCACAATGAGCAGTTCTTC
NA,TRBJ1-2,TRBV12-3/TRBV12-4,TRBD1,CASRTQGRGYTF,TGTGCCAGCAGAACACAGGGGAGAGGCTACACCTTC
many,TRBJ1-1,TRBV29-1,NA,CSVGGDGGTEAFF,TGCAGCGTTGGGGGGGACGGTGGGACTGAAGCTTTCTTT
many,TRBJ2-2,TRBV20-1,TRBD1,CSARGTGSGELFF,TGCAGTGCTAGGGGGACAGGGAGCGGGGAGCTGTTTTTT
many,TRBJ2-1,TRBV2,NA,CASSEGSVANEQFF,TGTGCCAGCAGTGAAGGGTCCGTAGCGAATGAGCAGTTCTTC
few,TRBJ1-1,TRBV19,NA,CASSTQTNTEAFF,TGTGCCAGTAGTACCCAAACCAACACTGAAGCTTTCTTT
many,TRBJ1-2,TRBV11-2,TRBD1,CASSLTGNQGYTF,TGTGCCAGCAGTTTGACAGGGAATCAAGGCTACACCTTC
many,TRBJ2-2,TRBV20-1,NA,CSATASAGELFF,TGCAGTGCTACCGCTTCGGCCGGGGAGCTGTTTTTT
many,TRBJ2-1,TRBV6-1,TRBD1,CASRRPGQGYNEQFF,TGTGCCAGCAGGCGTCCGGGACAGGGGTACAATGAGCAGTTCTTC
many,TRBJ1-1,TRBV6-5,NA,CASSYSSPENTEAFF,TGTGCCAGCAGTTACTCAAGTCCGGAGAACACTGAAGCTTTCTTT
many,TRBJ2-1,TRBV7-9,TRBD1,CASSLRRTGNYNEQFF,TGTGCCAGCAGCTTACGGCGGACAGGGAATTACAATGAGCAGTTCTTC
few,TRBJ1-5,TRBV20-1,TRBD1,CSAADRELNQPQHF,TGCAGTGCGGCGGACAGGGAACTTAATCAGCCCCAGCATTTT
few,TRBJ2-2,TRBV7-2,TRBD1,CASTSGQGGTGELFF,TGTGCCAGCACTTCGGGACAGGGAGGGACCGGGGAGCTGTTTTTT
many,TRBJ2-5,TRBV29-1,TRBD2,CSVAGLAGETQYF,TGCAGCGTGGCGGGACTAGCGGGGGAGACCCAGTACTTC
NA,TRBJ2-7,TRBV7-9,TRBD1,CASSSTFSRGSTYEQYF,TGTGCCAGCAGCTCCACCTTTTCCAGGGGGAGCACCTACGAGCAGTACTTC
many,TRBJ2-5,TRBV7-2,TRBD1,CASSLQGFQETQYF,TGTGCCAGCAGCCTACAGGGGTTCCAAGAGACCCAGTACTTC
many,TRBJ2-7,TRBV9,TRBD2,CASSVEGDSGYEQYF,TGTGCCAGCAGCGTAGAAGGGGATAGCGGGTACGAGCAGTACTTC
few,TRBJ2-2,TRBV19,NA,CASMRLMNTGELFF,TGTGCCAGTATGAGGCTGATGAACACCGGGGAGCTGTTTTTT
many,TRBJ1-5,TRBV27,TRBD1,CASSPQGATDFGPQHF,TGTGCCAGCAGTCCACAGGGGGCTACAGACTTTGGCCCCCAGCATTTT
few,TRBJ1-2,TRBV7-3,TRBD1,CASSFNPGGNYGYTF,TGTGCCAGCAGCTTTAATCCAGGGGGCAACTATGGCTACACCTTC
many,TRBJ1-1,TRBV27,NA,CASSMTGVNTEAFF,TGTGCCAGCAGTATGACGGGGGTGAACACTGAAGCTTTCTTT
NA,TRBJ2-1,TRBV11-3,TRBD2,CASSLERELGNEQFF,TGTGCCAGCAGCTTAGAGCGGGAGCTGGGCAATGAGCAGTTCTTC
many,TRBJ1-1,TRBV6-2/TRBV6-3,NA,CASSYSPGGMFRTEAFF,TGTGCCAGCAGTTACTCCCCAGGTGGGATGTTCAGGACTGAAGCTTTCTTT
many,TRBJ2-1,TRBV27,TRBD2,CASSLWASGDNEQFF,TGTGCCAGCAGTTTATGGGCTAGCGGGGACAATGAGCAGTTCTTC
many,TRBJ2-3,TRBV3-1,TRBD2,CASSERSFVNGRADTQYF,TGTGCCAGCAGCGAGAGGTCCTTCGTTAACGGGAGGGCAGATACGCAGTATTTT
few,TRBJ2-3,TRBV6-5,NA,CASSYVLTGSTDTQYF,TGTGCCAGCAGTTACGTCCTTACCGGGAGCACAGATACGCAGTATTTT
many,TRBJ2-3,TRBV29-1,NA,CSVAVGSPTDTQYF,TGCAGCGTTGCGGTTGGCAGCCCCACAGATACGCAGTATTTT
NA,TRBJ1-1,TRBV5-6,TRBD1,CASSAGLDRGQAFF,TGTGCCAGCAGCGCCGGACTGGACAGGGGGCAAGCTTTCTTT
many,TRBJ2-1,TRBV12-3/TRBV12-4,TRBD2,CATTLLAGGGNEQFF,TGTGCCACCACCCTGCTAGCGGGAGGAGGCAATGAGCAGTTCTTC
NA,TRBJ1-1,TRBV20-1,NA,CSARRGGTEAFF,TGCAGTGCTAGGCGGGGAGGGACTGAAGCTTTCTTT
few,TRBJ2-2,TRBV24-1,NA,CATSETPWATGELFF,TGTGCCACCAGTGAGACTCCCTGGGCCACCGGGGAGCTGTTTTTT
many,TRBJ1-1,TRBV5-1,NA,CASSLILNTEAFF,TGCGCCAGCAGCTTGATCTTGAACACTGAAGCTTTCTTT
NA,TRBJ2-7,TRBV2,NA,CVSSARSEQYF,TGTGTCAGCAGTGCCAGGTCCGAGCAGTACTTC
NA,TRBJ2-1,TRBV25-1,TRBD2,CASGTGTSGIYNEQFF,TGTGCCAGCGGAACCGGGACTAGCGGGATCTACAATGAGCAGTTCTTC
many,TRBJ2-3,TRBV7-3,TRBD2,CASSSSDPGLAGGSTDTQYF,TGTGCCAGCAGCTCGTCAGACCCGGGACTAGCGGGAGGGTCCACAGATACGCAGTATTTT
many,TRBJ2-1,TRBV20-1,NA,CSASRVGSDNNEQFF,TGCAGTGCTAGTAGGGTCGGGAGCGATAACAATGAGCAGTTCTTC
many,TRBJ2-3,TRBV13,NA,CASGAENTDTQYF,TGTGCCAGCGGGGCTGAGAACACAGATACGCAGTATTTT
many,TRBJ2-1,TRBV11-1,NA,CASSFFSYNEQFF,TGTGCCAGCAGCTTCTTCTCCTACAATGAGCAGTTCTTC
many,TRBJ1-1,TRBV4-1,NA,CASSPLETVNTEAFF,TGCGCCAGCAGCCCTTTGGAGACAGTTAACACTGAAGCTTTCTTT
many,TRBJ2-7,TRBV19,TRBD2,CASRTSGTSGSYEQYF,TGTGCCAGCAGGACGTCCGGGACTAGCGGCTCCTACGAGCAGTACTTC
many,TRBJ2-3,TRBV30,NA,CAWSVSWTEPGGTQYF,TGTGCCTGGAGTGTATCCTGGACTGAGCCCGGAGGTACGCAGTATTTT
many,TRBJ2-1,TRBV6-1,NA,CASRKTNYNEQFF,TGTGCCAGCAGGAAGACGAACTACAATGAGCAGTTCTTC
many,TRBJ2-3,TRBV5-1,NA,CASSFRFSGTDTQYF,TGCGCCAGCAGCTTTAGGTTTTCAGGCACAGATACGCAGTATTTT
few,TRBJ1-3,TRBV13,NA,CASSLSGERNTIYF,TGTGCCAGCAGCTTATCAGGGGAAAGAAACACCATATATTTT
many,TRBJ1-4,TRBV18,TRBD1,CASSDRGGATNEKLFF,TGTGCCAGCTCAGACAGGGGCGGTGCAACTAATGAAAAACTGTTTTTT